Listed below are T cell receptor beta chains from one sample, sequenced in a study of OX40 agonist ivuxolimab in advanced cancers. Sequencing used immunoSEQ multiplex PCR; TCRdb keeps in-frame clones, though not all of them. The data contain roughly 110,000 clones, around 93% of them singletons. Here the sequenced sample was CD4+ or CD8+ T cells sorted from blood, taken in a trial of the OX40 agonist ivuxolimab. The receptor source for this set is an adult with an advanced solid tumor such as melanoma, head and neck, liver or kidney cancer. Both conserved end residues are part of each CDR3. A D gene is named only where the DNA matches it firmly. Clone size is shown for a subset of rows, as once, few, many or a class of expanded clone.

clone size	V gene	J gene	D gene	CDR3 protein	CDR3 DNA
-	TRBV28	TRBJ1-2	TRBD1	CASKAQTGGNYGYTF	TGTGCCAGCAAAGCCCAGACAGGGGGGAACTATGGCTACACCTTC
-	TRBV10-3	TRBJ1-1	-	CAISGGGNTEAFF	TGTGCCATCAGTGGGGGAGGGAACACTGAAGCTTTCTTT
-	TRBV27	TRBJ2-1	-	CASSRGTVTYNEQFF	TGTGCCAGCAGCCGCGGGACTGTAACCTACAATGAGCAGTTCTTC
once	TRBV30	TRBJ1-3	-	CAWSAGAGNTIYF	TGTGCCTGGAGTGCAGGGGCTGGAAACACCATATATTTT
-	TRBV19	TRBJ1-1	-	CASSMMANTEAFF	TGTGCCAGTAGTATGATGGCAAACACTGAAGCTTTCTTT
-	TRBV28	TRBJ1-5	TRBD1	CASSPPAFDRGHQPQHF	TGTGCCAGCAGTCCTCCCGCATTTGACAGGGGGCATCAGCCCCAGCATTTT
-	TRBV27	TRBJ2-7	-	CASSLFRQETYEQYF	TGTGCCAGCAGTTTATTTCGACAGGAGACCTACGAGCAGTACTTC
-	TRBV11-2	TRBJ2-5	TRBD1	CASSLGTGGLETQYF	TGTGCCAGCAGCTTAGGGACAGGGGGCTTGGAGACCCAGTACTTC
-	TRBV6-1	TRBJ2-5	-	CASSDQTRGRETQYF	TGTGCCAGCAGTGATCAGACAAGAGGGCGAGAGACCCAGTACTTC
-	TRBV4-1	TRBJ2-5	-	CASSQRGGTAGRETQYF	TGCGCCAGCAGCCAAAGAGGAGGGACAGCTGGTAGAGAGACCCAGTACTTC
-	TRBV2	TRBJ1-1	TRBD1	CASRVRGYTEAFF	TGTGCCAGCAGGGTCAGGGGGTACACTGAAGCTTTCTTT
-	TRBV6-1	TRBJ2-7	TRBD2	CASSDGTSGRSEQYF	TGTGCCAGCAGTGACGGGACTAGCGGGAGAAGCGAGCAGTACTTC
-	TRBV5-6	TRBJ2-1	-	CASSLGGFYEQFF	TGTGCCAGCAGCTTGGGAGGGTTTTATGAGCAGTTCTTC
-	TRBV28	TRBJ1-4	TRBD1	CASSPQGAVSEKLFF	TGTGCCAGCAGTCCCCAGGGGGCGGTTTCTGAAAAACTGTTTTTT
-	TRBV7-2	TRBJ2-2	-	CASSPEGLTNTGELFF	TGTGCCAGCAGCCCCGAGGGCCTAACGAACACCGGGGAGCTGTTTTTT
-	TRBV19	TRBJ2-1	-	CASSIVQAGPRGQFF	TGTGCCAGTAGTATTGTGCAGGCGGGGCCGAGGGGGCAGTTCTTC
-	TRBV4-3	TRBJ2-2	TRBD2	CASSAHVITSGRAGTGELFF	TGCGCCAGCAGCGCCCACGTGATCACTAGCGGGAGGGCCGGGACCGGGGAGCTGTTTTTT
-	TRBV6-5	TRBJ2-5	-	CASSSWAPGETQYF	TGTGCCAGCAGTTCCTGGGCCCCCGGGGAGACCCAGTACTTC
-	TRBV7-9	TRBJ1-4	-	CASSLQGSREKLFF	TGTGCCAGCAGCTTACAGGGATCTCGAGAAAAACTGTTTTTT
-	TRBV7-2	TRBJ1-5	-	CASSFSGLAGQPQHF	TGTGCCAGCAGCTTCAGTGGCCTAGCGGGTCAGCCCCAGCATTTT
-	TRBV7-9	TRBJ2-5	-	CASSLGSSETQYF	TGTGCCAGCAGCTTGGGCAGCTCGGAGACCCAGTACTTC
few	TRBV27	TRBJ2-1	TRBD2	CASSISAGFYNEQFF	TGTGCCAGCAGTATCTCAGCGGGGTTCTACAATGAGCAGTTCTTC
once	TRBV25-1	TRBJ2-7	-	CASSEEAYEQYF	TGTGCCAGCAGTGAAGAAGCCTACGAGCAGTACTTC
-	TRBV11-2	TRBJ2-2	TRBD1	CASSLASRTGNTGELFF	TGTGCCAGCAGCTTAGCCTCTAGGACAGGGAACACCGGGGAGCTGTTTTTT
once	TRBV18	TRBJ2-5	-	CASSAQETQYF	TGTGCCAGCTCAGCACAAGAGACCCAGTACTTC
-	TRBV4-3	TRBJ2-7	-	CASSQDSSYEQYF	TGCGCCAGCAGCCAAGATTCATCCTACGAGCAGTACTTC
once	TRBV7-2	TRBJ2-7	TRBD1	CASSSLPGQGIEQYF	TGTGCCAGCAGCTCACTACCGGGACAGGGCATCGAGCAGTACTTC
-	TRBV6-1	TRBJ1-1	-	CASNFLWTADTEAFF	TGTGCCAGCAATTTTCTGTGGACGGCAGACACTGAAGCTTTCTTT
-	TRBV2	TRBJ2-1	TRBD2	CASSRLAGDNEQFF	TGTGCCAGCAGTAGGCTAGCGGGAGACAATGAGCAGTTCTTC
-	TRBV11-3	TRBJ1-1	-	CASSLVGVFGTEAFF	TGTGCCAGCAGTCTTGTAGGTGTGTTTGGCACTGAAGCTTTCTTT
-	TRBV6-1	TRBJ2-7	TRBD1	CASSPGQGTSYEQYF	TGTGCCAGCAGTCCTGGACAGGGGACTTCCTACGAGCAGTACTTC
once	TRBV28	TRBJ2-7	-	CASSLSSEQYF	TGTGCTAGCAGTTTATCATCCGAGCAGTACTTC
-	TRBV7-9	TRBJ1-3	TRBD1	CASSLGQVPSRPSGNTIYF	TGTGCCAGCAGCTTGGGACAGGTGCCCTCCAGACCCTCTGGAAACACCATATATTTT
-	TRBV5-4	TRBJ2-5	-	CASSVQGGETQYF	TGTGCCAGCAGCGTGCAGGGAGGAGAGACCCAGTACTTC
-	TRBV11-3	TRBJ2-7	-	CASSLGSSEQYF	TGTGCCAGCAGCTTAGGGTCCTCCGAGCAGTACTTC
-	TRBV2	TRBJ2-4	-	CASRTVSIQYF	TGTGCCAGCAGAACAGTTTCCATTCAGTACTTC
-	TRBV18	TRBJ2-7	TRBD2	CASSPDQPAGDYEQYF	TGTGCCAGCTCACCCGACCAGCCAGCGGGAGATTACGAGCAGTACTTC
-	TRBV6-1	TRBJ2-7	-	CASSDLQVYEQYF	TGTGCCAGCAGTGACTTGCAGGTCTACGAGCAGTACTTC
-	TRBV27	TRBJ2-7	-	CASSPYGTGSYEQYF	TGTGCCAGCAGTCCATACGGGACGGGATCCTACGAGCAGTACTTC
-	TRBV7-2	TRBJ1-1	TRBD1	CASSSIGTVNTEAFF	TGTGCCAGCAGCTCAATCGGGACAGTGAACACTGAAGCTTTCTTT
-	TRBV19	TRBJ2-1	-	CASSIRGSSYNEQFF	TGTGCCAGTAGTATAAGAGGGAGCTCCTACAATGAGCAGTTCTTC
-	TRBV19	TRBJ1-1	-	CASSARSSKNTEAFF	TGTGCCAGTAGTGCCCGGAGCAGCAAGAACACTGAAGCTTTCTTT
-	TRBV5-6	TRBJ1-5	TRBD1	CASSPGTGPGQPQHF	TGTGCCAGCAGTCCCGGGACAGGGCCGGGTCAGCCCCAGCATTTT
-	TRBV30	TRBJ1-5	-	CAWTITGNQPQHF	TGTGCCTGGACAATTACAGGGAATCAGCCCCAGCATTTT